These 10 T cell receptor beta chains came from one sample sequenced in a study of blood T cell repertoires in COVID-19. Sequenced by immunoSEQ multiplex PCR; TCRdb stores in-frame clones only, minus some. The sample holds fewer than 500,000 clones, 87% seen once. The sample comprised PBMCs or T cells enriched from blood (not recorded which). These receptors all come from a woman aged 18-29 years who had recovered from COVID-19.

The chain is built from TRBV4-1 and TRBJ2-1, with D perhaps TRBD2 (5 bases). Looked up from germline, CDR1 is MGHRA and CDR2 is YSYEKL. The CDR3 runs to 14 residues. The ends were cut back, 1 base at V and 6 bases at J, with 10 bases in the middle. The CDR3 DNA sequence: TGCGCCAGCAGCCAAGTTGGGAGCGGCAATGAGCAGTTCTTC. Encoded protein: CASSQVGSGNEQFF.

This clone came up a few times. The rearrangement joins TRBV5-4 to TRBJ1-3; D unclear. Trimming shortened V by 4 bases and J by 1 base, and 12 bases separated the two germline ends. Germline values: CDR1 SGHNT, CDR2 YYREEE (reference sequence). The CDR3 is 15 residues long. The CDR3 protein is CASSPQLPSGNTIYF. The CDR3 DNA reads as TGTGCCAGCAGCCCCCAGTTACCGTCTGGAAACACCATATATTTT. The whole variable domain, remainder taken from reference TRBV5-4 and TRBJ1-3, is ETGVTQSPTHLIKTRGQQVTLRCSSQSGHNTVSWYQQALGQGPQFIFQYYREEENGRGNFPPRFSGLQFPNYSSELNVNALELDDSALYLCASSPQLPSGNTIYFGEGSWLTVV.

This clone occurred once. The gene calls are TRBV5-6 and TRBJ1-2, with a weak D call TRBD1 (5 bases). The CDR3 sequence is 16 residues long. Between the trimmed V and J ends, which lost 0 bases and 1 base, there was a span of 13 bases. Germline V gene sequence: CDR1 SGHDT, CDR2 YYEEEE. CDR3 DNA sequence: TGTGCCAGCAGCTTGGTACCACCTGACAGTAACTATGGCTACACCTTC. Protein: CASSLVPPDSNYGYTF.

This clone was picked up many times. The chain combines TRBV27 with TRBJ2-7, with TRBD1 matching 8 bases. CDR1 and CDR2 (germline): MNHEY, SMNVEV (reference sequence). V was clipped by 0 bases and J by 5 bases; unmatched bases: 6. The length of the CDR3 is 15 residues. As DNA, the CDR3 is TGTGCCAGCAGTTTATCAACAGGGGGAATCCACGAGCAGTACTTC. It is translated as CASSLSTGGIHEQYF.

The chain has TRBV24-1 and TRBJ2-1; 11 bases line up with TRBD2. V was clipped by 2 bases and J by 3 bases; unmatched bases: 2. Germline CDR1 and CDR2: KGHDR and SFDVKD. This CDR3 is built from 16 residues. This CDR3 reads CATSDSGTSGYNEQFF. The CDR3 coding sequence is TGTGCCACCAGTGATTCAGGGACTAGCGGCTACAATGAGCAGTTCTTC.

The chain is built from TRBV30 and TRBJ1-4, with a possible D match to TRBD1 (5 bases). The CDR3 has 11 residues. V lost 5 bases to trimming and J lost 8 bases, with 9 bases between them. The germline V gene encodes CDR1 GTSNPN and CDR2 SVGIG (reference sequence). The CDR3 region is CAWGGGEKLFF. As DNA, the CDR3 is TGTGCCTGGGGTGGGGGGGAAAAACTGTTTTTT.

The CDR3 loop is CASSLTGFPYNEQFF. CDR3 bases: TGCGCCAGCAGCTTGACAGGGTTCCCTTACAATGAGCAGTTCTTC. This sequence joins TRBV5-1 and TRBJ2-1, with D possibly being TRBD1 (6 bases). This CDR3 is built from 15 residues. V lost 1 base and J 4 bases, leaving 12 bases between the germline ends. The germline CDR1 and CDR2 sequences are SGHRS and YFSETQ.

V and J are TRBV28 and TRBJ1-5; possibly TRBD1 for D (6 bases). V was pared by 11 bases and J by 8 bases, with 13 bases between. CDR3 size: 11 residues. Germline CDR1 is MDHEN and CDR2 is SYDVKM. CDR3 residues: CAGGGLKPQHF. The CDR3 DNA follows: TGTGCCGGGGGGGGGCTGAAGCCCCAGCATTTT.

This clone was detected a few times. This chain joins TRBV24-1 and TRBJ1-2, with D possibly being TRBD1 (5 bases). Germline values: CDR1 KGHDR, CDR2 SFDVKD. CDR3 length: 15 amino acids. Trimming removed 4 bases at V and 0 bases at J, with 11 bases between. Here the CDR3 reads CATSDGGRANYGYTF. DNA for the CDR3: TGTGCCACCAGTGACGGGGGGAGAGCTAACTATGGCTACACCTTC.

The chain combines TRBV5-6 with TRBJ1-4, with TRBD1 as a possible D gene (5 bases). Trimming took 6 bases from V and 5 from J, leaving 14 bases between them. This CDR3 has 14 amino acids. CDR1 is SGHDT, CDR2 YYEEEE, per germline. In DNA form, the CDR3 reads TGTGCCAGCACCCTCGGACACACCAATGAAAAACTGTTTTTT. Protein sequence: CASTLGHTNEKLFF.